This entry lists 7 T cell receptor beta chains sequenced from one sample in a study of memory CD8 T cells in hepatitis C reinfection. The time point is: late/post reinfection, 12 to 24 weeks after detection. The sorted cells went straight to TCR sequencing with no prior in vitro expansion. Produced via immunoSEQ multiplex PCR; TCRdb's table is partial and in-frame only. The sample holds about 46,000 clones, roughly nine tenths seen once. The sequencing sample was made of naive CD8+ T cells sorted from blood. These receptors were taken from a man aged 18-30 years with hepatitis C virus infection.

This chain connects TRBV19 to TRBJ1-1; 8 bases are a match to TRBD1. There are 13 residues in the CDR3. V gave up 5 bases and J gave up 3 bases; unmatched junction bases: 2. The V gene's germline CDR1 is LNHDA and CDR2 SQIVND (reference sequence). The CDR3 DNA reads as TGTGCCAGTAGTCCGACAGGGGACACTGAAGCTTTCTTT. Residues: CASSPTGDTEAFF.

The V gene is TRBV28, the J gene TRBJ2-1; D remains ambiguous. CDR3 size: 12 residues. CDR1 is MDHEN, CDR2 SYDVKM, per germline. Trimming removed 2 bases at V and 11 bases at J, with 10 bases between. CDR3 amino acids: CASSLAGPKQFF. DNA for the CDR3: TGTGCCAGCAGTTTAGCCGGTCCTAAGCAGTTCTTC.

The gene calls are TRBV5-1 and TRBJ2-1; D possibly corresponds to TRBD1 (6 bases). Germline assignment: CDR1 SGHRS and CDR2 YFSETQ. The CDR3 loop spans 16 amino acids. Trimming left V 9 bases short and J 9 bases short, with 28 bases between. The CDR3 protein is CATRRSWQGSFIEQFF. CDR3 nucleotide sequence: TGCGCCACCCGAAGAAGTTGGCAGGGGAGTTTTATTGAGCAGTTCTTC.

The gene calls are TRBV21-1 and TRBJ2-7; the table's D call, TRBD2, was not checked against the DNA. TRBV21-1 is deemed a pseudogene. The CDR3 is made up of 15 amino acids. In DNA, the CDR3 is TGTGCCAGCAGACAACTGAGCGGGAGCTCCTACGAGCAGTACTTC. Translation gives CASRQLSGSSYEQYF.

The chain couples TRBV5-4 to TRBJ2-4; 8 nucleotides line up with TRBD2. The CDR3 is 15 residues long. Germline assignment: CDR1 SGHNT and CDR2 YYREEE (reference sequence). The trim removed 0 bases at V and 6 bases at J, leaving 5 bases unmatched. This CDR3 is CASSLAGGERNIQYF. For the CDR3, the DNA is TGTGCCAGCAGCTTGGCCGGGGGGGAAAGAAACATTCAGTACTTC.

The V and J genes are TRBV5-1 and TRBJ2-3; D ambiguous. The CDR3 spans 14 residues. Trimming cost V 5 bases and J 0 bases, with 10 bases left between them. Germline V CDR1 and CDR2: SGHRS, YFSETQ. CDR3 DNA sequence: TGCGCCAGCAGAAACGGTCCTAGCACAGATACGCAGTATTTT. Amino acid sequence: CASRNGPSTDTQYF.

The chain has TRBV19 and TRBJ2-1; 9 bases match TRBD2. This CDR3 is 15 amino acids long. V shed 3 bases and J 8 bases; nucleotides not matched to a gene: 8. CDR1 and CDR2 (germline): LNHDA, SQIVND (reference sequence). The CDR3 reads CASSMFSGGVDEQFF. The CDR3, as DNA: TGTGCCAGTAGTATGTTTAGCGGGGGCGTCGATGAGCAGTTCTTC.